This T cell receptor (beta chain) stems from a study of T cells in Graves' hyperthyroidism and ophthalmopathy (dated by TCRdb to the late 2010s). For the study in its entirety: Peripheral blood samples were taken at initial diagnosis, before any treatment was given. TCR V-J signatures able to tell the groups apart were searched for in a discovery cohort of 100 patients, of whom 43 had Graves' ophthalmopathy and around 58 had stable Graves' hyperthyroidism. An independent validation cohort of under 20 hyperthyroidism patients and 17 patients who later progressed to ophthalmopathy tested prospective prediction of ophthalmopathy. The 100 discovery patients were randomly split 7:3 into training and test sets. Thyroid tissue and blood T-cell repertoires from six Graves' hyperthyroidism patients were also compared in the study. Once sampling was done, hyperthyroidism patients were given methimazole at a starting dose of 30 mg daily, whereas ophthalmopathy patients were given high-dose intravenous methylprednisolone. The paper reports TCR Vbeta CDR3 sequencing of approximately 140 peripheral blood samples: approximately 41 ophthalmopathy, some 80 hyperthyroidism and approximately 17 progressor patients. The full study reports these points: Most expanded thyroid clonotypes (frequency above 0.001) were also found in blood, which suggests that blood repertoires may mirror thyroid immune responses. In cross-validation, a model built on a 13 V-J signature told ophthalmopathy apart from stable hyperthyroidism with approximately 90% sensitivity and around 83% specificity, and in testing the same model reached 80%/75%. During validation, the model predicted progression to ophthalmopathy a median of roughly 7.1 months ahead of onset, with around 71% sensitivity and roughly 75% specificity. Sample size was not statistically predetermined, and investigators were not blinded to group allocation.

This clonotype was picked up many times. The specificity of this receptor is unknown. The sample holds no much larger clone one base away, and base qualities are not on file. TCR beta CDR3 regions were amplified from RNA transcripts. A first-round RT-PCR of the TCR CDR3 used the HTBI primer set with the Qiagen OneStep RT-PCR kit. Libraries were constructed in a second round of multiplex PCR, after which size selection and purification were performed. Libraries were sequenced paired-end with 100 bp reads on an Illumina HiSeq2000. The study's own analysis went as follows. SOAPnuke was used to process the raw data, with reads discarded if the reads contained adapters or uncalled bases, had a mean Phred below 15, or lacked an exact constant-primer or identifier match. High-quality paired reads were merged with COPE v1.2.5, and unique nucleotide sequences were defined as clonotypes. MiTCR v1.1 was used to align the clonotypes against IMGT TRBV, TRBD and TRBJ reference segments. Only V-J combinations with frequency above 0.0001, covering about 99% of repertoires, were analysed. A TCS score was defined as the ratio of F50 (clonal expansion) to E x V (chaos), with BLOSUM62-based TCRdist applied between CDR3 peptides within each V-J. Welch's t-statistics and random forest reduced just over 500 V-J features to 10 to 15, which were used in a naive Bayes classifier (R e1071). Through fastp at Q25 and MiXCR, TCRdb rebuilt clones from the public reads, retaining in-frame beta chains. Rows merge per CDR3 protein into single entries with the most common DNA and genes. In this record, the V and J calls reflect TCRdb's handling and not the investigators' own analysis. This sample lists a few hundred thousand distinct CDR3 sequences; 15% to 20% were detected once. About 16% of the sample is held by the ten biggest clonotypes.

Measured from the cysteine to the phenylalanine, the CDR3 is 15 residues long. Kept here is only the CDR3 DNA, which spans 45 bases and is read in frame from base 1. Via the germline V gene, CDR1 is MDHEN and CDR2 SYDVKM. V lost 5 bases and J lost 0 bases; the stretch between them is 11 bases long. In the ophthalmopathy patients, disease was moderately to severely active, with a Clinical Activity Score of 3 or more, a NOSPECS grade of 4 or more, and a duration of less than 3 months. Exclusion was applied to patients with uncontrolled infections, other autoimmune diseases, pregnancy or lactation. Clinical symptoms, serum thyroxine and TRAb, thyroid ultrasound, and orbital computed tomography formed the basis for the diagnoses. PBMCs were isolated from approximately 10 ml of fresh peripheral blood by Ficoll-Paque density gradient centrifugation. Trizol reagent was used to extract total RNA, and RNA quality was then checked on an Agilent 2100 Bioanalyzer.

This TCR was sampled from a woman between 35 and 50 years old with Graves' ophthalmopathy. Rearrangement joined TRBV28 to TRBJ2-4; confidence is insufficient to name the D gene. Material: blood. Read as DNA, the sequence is TGTGCCAGCAGTGATTTGGGCCTAGCCAAAAACATTCAGTACTTC. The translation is CASSDLGLAKNIQYF.